This T cell receptor (beta chain) came from a study of cytomegalovirus exposure and HLA in healthy donors. Trimming removed 0 bases at V and 0 bases at J, with 2 bases between. The CDR3 has 13 residues. The germline gives CDR1 SGHNT, CDR2 YYREEE (reference sequence). It was with 60 Vbeta and 13 Jbeta primers that the PCR ran. The protocol was immunoSEQ multiplex PCR, while the TCRdb copy is restricted to in-frame clones and leaves out a portion. The data contain 110,000 to 150,000 clones, 70% of them seen just once; the ten biggest clones take up about 2.2%. The specimen was PBMCs. The V and J genes are TRBV5-4 and TRBJ2-3; no firm D call. The TCR was taken from a woman aged 60-75 years in good health and CMV-seropositive. The CDR3 region has the DNA TGTGCCAGCAGCTTGGCTAGCACAGATACGCAGTATTTT. Its protein product is CASSLASTDTQYF.